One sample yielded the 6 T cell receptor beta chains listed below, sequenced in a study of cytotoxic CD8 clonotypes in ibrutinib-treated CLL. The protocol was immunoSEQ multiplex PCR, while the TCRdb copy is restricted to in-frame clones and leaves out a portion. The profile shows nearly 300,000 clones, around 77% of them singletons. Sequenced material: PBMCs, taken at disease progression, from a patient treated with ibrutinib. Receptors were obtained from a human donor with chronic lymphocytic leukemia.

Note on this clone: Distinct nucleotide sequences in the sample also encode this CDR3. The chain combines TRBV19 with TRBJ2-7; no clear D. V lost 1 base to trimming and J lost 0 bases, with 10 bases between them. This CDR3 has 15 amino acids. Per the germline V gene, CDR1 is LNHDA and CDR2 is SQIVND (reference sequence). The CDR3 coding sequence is TGTGCCAGTAGTATAGTGCTGGGCAGCTCCTACGAGCAGTACTTC. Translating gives CASSIVLGSSYEQYF.

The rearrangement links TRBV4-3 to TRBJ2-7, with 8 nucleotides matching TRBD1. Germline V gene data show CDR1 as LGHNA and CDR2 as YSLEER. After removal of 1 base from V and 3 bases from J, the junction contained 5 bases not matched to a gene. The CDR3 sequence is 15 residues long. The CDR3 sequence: CASSQVPGQVYEQYF. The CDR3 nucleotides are TGCGCCAGCAGCCAAGTCCCGGGACAGGTCTACGAGCAGTACTTC.

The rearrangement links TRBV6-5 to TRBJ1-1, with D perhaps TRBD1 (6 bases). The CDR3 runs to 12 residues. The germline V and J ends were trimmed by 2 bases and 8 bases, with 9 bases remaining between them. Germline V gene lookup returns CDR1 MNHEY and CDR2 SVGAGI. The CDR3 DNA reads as TGTGCCAGCAGTTACACCACAGGGGAAGCTTTCTTT. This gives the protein CASSYTTGEAFF.

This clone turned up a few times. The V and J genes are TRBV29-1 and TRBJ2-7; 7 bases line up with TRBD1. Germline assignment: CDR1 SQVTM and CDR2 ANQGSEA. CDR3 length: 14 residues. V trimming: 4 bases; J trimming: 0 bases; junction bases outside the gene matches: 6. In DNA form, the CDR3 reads TGCAGCGTTGCCGGGACAGCGGTCTCCTACGAGCAGTACTTC. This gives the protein CSVAGTAVSYEQYF.

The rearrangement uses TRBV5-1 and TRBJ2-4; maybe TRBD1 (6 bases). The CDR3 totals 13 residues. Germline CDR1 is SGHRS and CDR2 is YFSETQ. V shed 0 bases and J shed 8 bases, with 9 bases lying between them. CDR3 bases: TGCGCCAGCAGCTTGGACAGGGAAGACATTCAGTACTTC. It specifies CASSLDREDIQYF.

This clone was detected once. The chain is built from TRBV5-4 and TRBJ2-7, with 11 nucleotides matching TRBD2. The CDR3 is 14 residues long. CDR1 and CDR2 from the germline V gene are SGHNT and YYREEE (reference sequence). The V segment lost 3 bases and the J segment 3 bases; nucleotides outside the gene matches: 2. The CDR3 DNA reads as TGTGCCAGCAGCTCCGGGACTAGCGGCTACGAGCAGTACTTC. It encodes CASSSGTSGYEQYF.